The rows below give T cell receptor beta chains drawn from one sample of a study of T cells in Graves' hyperthyroidism and ophthalmopathy. MiXCR, run by TCRdb on the multiplex PCR reads, gives a single entry per CDR3 protein. The table lists 400,000 or so distinct CDR3 sequences, around 15% of them singletons, with about 20% in the top ten. The sequenced sample consisted of blood. These receptors all stem from a woman aged 60-70 years with Graves' ophthalmopathy. Both conserved end residues are part of each CDR3. D genes are given only for firm matches. Clone size is given for some rows only: seen once, a few or many times, or a class if the clone is expanded.

abundance: .
v_gene: TRBV29-1
j_gene: TRBJ2-7
d_gene: .
CDR3nt: TGCAGCGTCCGGGACAATAAGGGCGAGCAGTACTTC
CDR3aa: CSVRDNKGEQYF

abundance: many
v_gene: TRBV3-1
j_gene: TRBJ2-5
d_gene: .
CDR3nt: TGTGCCAGCAGCCAGGAGGAGGCAGAAGAGACCCAGTACTTC
CDR3aa: CASSQEEAEETQYF

abundance: few
v_gene: TRBV10-3
j_gene: TRBJ2-7
d_gene: TRBD1
CDR3nt: TGTGCCGTCACCAACAGGGGTGGAGAGGGCGAGCAGTACTTC
CDR3aa: CAVTNRGGEGEQYF

abundance: many
v_gene: TRBV3-1
j_gene: TRBJ1-1
d_gene: .
CDR3nt: TGTGCCAGCAGCCAGAGGGGAGCTGAAGCTTTCTTT
CDR3aa: CASSQRGAEAFF

abundance: many
v_gene: TRBV2
j_gene: TRBJ1-2
d_gene: .
CDR3nt: TGTGCCAGCAGTGTCCAGGGCTACACCTTC
CDR3aa: CASSVQGYTF

abundance: few
v_gene: TRBV7-3
j_gene: TRBJ2-2
d_gene: .
CDR3nt: TGTGCCAGCAGCTACCTGAATTTGGGATCGACCGGGGAGCTGTTTTTT
CDR3aa: CASSYLNLGSTGELFF

abundance: many
v_gene: TRBV5-1
j_gene: TRBJ2-1
d_gene: .
CDR3nt: TGCGCCAGCATTACGGAGGGGCGTGAGCAGTTCTTC
CDR3aa: CASITEGREQFF

abundance: many
v_gene: TRBV18
j_gene: TRBJ2-3
d_gene: TRBD2
CDR3nt: TGTGCCAGCTCACCCCTTCTAGCGGTCACAGATACGCAGTATTTT
CDR3aa: CASSPLLAVTDTQYF

abundance: .
v_gene: TRBV7-9
j_gene: TRBJ2-3
d_gene: .
CDR3nt: TGTGCCAGCGCCCCAGCGGATACGCAGTATTTT
CDR3aa: CASAPADTQYF

abundance: many
v_gene: TRBV5-1
j_gene: TRBJ2-6
d_gene: .
CDR3nt: TGCGCCAGCAGCTTGGAAGGCTCTGGGGCCAACGTCCTGACTTTC
CDR3aa: CASSLEGSGANVLTF

abundance: many
v_gene: TRBV2
j_gene: TRBJ2-2
d_gene: TRBD2
CDR3nt: TGTGCCAGCAGTGAGGCTAGCGGTTACACCGGGGAGCTGTTTTTT
CDR3aa: CASSEASGYTGELFF

abundance: many
v_gene: TRBV7-9
j_gene: TRBJ2-5
d_gene: .
CDR3nt: TGTGCCAGCAGCTCTCGTAGAGAGACCCAGTACTTC
CDR3aa: CASSSRRETQYF

abundance: many
v_gene: TRBV7-8
j_gene: TRBJ2-7
d_gene: TRBD2
CDR3nt: TGTGCCAGCAGCTCAGCCCGGGGGGGCGAGCAGTACTTC
CDR3aa: CASSSARGGEQYF

abundance: many
v_gene: TRBV28
j_gene: TRBJ2-5
d_gene: .
CDR3nt: TGTGCCAGCAGTTTAGGGGGCAGGGCCGAAGAGACCCAGTACTTC
CDR3aa: CASSLGGRAEETQYF

abundance: many
v_gene: TRBV11-3
j_gene: TRBJ2-2
d_gene: TRBD1
CDR3nt: TGTGCCAGCAGCCCCGGGACAGGGGATCGCAACACCGGGGAGCTGTTTTTT
CDR3aa: CASSPGTGDRNTGELFF

abundance: many
v_gene: TRBV3-1
j_gene: TRBJ1-1
d_gene: .
CDR3nt: TGTGCCAGCAGCAAACAGGGGAACACTGAAGCTTTCTTT
CDR3aa: CASSKQGNTEAFF

abundance: .
v_gene: TRBV9
j_gene: TRBJ2-4
d_gene: TRBD2
CDR3nt: TGTGCCAGCAGCGAGGGGACTAGCGGGAGTTCCAAAAACATTCAGTACTTC
CDR3aa: CASSEGTSGSSKNIQYF

abundance: few
v_gene: TRBV6-1
j_gene: TRBJ2-3
d_gene: .
CDR3nt: TGTGCCAGCAACCCCCAAGGGGCTGGGAAACTGCTCACAGATACGCAGTATTTT
CDR3aa: CASNPQGAGKLLTDTQYF

abundance: few
v_gene: TRBV6-1
j_gene: TRBJ2-1
d_gene: TRBD2
CDR3nt: TGTGCCAGCAGTGAATCGGGCCGGGGAGGGGAGTTCTTC
CDR3aa: CASSESGRGGEFF

abundance: many
v_gene: TRBV20-1
j_gene: TRBJ2-5
d_gene: .
CDR3nt: TGCAGTGCTAGAGGAAGGACCCCGAAAGAGACCCAGTACTTC
CDR3aa: CSARGRTPKETQYF